This entry describes one T cell receptor beta chain. V shed 2 bases and J shed 8 bases, with 22 bases lying between them. This CDR3 region has 17 residues. From germline, CDR1 is LGHNA and CDR2 YSLEER. Per the authors' pipeline: Reference gene primer amplification gave nucleated cell count estimates. Profiled with immunoSEQ multiplex PCR; TCRdb holds only in-frame clones, not every one. V and J calls and clone size are given by that table; D and trimming were obtained from the DNA. The table lists about 440,000 clones, nearly 90% of them singletons. The data are from a study of blood T cell repertoires in COVID-19. Study overall: From the United States, Italy and Spain came samples of acute and convalescent COVID-19.

Participants were aged roughly 18 to 90 years, lived in under 25 US areas, and enrolled virtually. Which cohort a participant joined came from the clinical history participants gave. The sequence derives from a young woman with acute COVID-19. The gene calls are TRBV4-3 and TRBJ2-1; unclear D gene. Source material: PBMCs or T cells enriched from blood (not recorded which). DNA of the CDR3: TGCGCCAGCAGCCAATCTGGTATGGGTGGTCTAGTCGATGAGCAGTTCTTC. Protein: CASSQSGMGGLVDEQFF.